Shown below are 11 T cell receptor beta chains from a single sample sequenced in a study of breast tumors, draining lymph nodes, adjacent tissues. Samples came from axillary lymph nodes draining the breast cancer. TCRdb passed the multiplex PCR reads through MiXCR, listing each CDR3 protein once. The sample yields about 140,000 distinct CDR3 sequences, approximately 32% seen once. Source material: axillary lymph node tissue. These receptors came from a female donor with breast cancer. Some clones in this sample may be carry-over from other donors' samples.

This clonotype was detected many times. The chain employs TRBV12-3 or TRBV12-4 and TRBJ2-5; D gene uncertain. The CDR3 loop spans 12 amino acids. V was trimmed by 6 bases and J by 0 bases, leaving 5 bases between them. CDR3: CASSRDQETQYF. CDR3 nucleotides: TGTGCCAGCAGCCGGGACCAAGAGACCCAGTACTTC.

V and J are TRBV24-1 and TRBJ2-5, with D possibly being TRBD2 (5 bases). Trimming took 2 bases from V and 10 from J, leaving 7 bases between them. The germline V gene has CDR1 KGHDR and CDR2 SFDVKD. The CDR3 runs to 11 residues. CDR3 in DNA: TGTGCCACCAGTGATTCGGAGGACCAGTACTTC. Protein sequence: CATSDSEDQYF.

This clonotype was seen repeatedly, ten times or more. The chain couples TRBV7-9 to TRBJ1-2; D remains unclear. The CDR3 spans 14 residues. V was cut by 0 bases and J by 3 bases, with 8 bases left in between. Germline CDR1 reads SEHNR; CDR2 reads FQNEAQ (reference sequence). CDR3 residues: CASSLAVEHYGYTF. CDR3 DNA: TGTGCCAGCAGCTTAGCTGTGGAGCACTATGGCTACACCTTC.

Here the CDR3 DNA reads TGTGCCAGCAGTCAGGGGGGCCCCGAAAACGCCATATATGGCTACACCTTC. It specifies CASSQGGPENAIYGYTF. The chain joins TRBV6-6 to TRBJ1-2, with 7 bases fitting TRBD1. The CDR3 spans 17 residues. Germline CDR1 MNHNY, CDR2 SVGAGI (reference sequence). Trimming cost V 5 bases and J 5 bases; bases outside gene matches: 17.

This clonotype has a count of ten or more. V is TRBV5-6 and J is TRBJ1-4; tentative D call: TRBD1 (5 bases). This CDR3 has 15 amino acids. Germline V lookup: CDR1 SGHDT, CDR2 YYEEEE. V lost 0 bases, J lost 7 bases, and 13 bases lay in between. The CDR3 here is CASSLGGVEREKLFF. In nucleotides, the CDR3 is TGTGCCAGCAGCTTGGGGGGGGTAGAACGTGAAAAACTGTTTTTT.

This clonotype occurred many times. A read error may explain this, as a much larger clone is one base away. The chain has TRBV20-1 and TRBJ1-2; tentative D call: TRBD1 (6 bases). This CDR3 contains 13 residues. The germline V gene has CDR1 DFQATT and CDR2 SNEGSKA (reference sequence). In DNA, the CDR3 is TGCAGTGCTAAACAAGACAGGAACTATGCCTACACCTTC. Residues: CSAKQDRNYAYTF.

This clonotype appeared a few times. The J gene is TRBJ1-1, the V gene TRBV19; no clear D. The CDR3 is 14 residues long. V was pared by 7 bases and J by 5 bases, with 17 bases between. CDR1 is LNHDA and CDR2 is SQIVND in the germline V gene (reference sequence). The CDR3 is CASKETPPRTEAFF. CDR3 sequence (DNA): TGTGCCAGTAAGGAAACTCCTCCTAGGACTGAAGCTTTCTTT.

Ten or more counts support this clonotype. As the CDR3 is not closed by the conserved phenylalanine or tryptophan, this likely results from a read error. J is TRBJ1-6 and V is TRBV7-9; TRBD1 aligns across 7 bases. CDR1 is SEHNR and CDR2 is FQNEAQ in the germline V gene (reference sequence). CDR3 length: 15 amino acids. Losses at the gene ends were 1 base for V and 7 bases for J; bases not matched to a gene: 4. CDR3 coding DNA: TGTGCCAGCAGCTTAGAATTACAGGGGAATTCACCCCTCCACCTT. It encodes CASSLELQGNSPLHL.

This clonotype was observed many times. A much larger clone differs from this one at a single base, so this may be a read error. V and J are TRBV12-3 or TRBV12-4 and TRBJ1-2; perhaps TRBD1 as D (5 bases). V was clipped by 6 bases and J by 4 bases, with 12 bases between them. This CDR3 spans 13 amino acids. The CDR3 region is CASRHQGAYGYTF. The CDR3 nucleotides are TGTGCCAGCAGGCACCAGGGAGCCTATGGCTACACCTTC.

This chain uses TRBV5-1 with TRBJ1-1; the match to TRBD1 covers 8 bases. Germline-derived CDR1 and CDR2 are SGHRS and YFSETQ. The CDR3 has 15 residues. The ends lost 0 bases at V and 1 base at J; junction bases unmatched: 2. Here the CDR3 reads CASSLAGQANTEAFF. The CDR3 coding sequence is TGCGCCAGCAGCTTGGCGGGACAGGCGAACACTGAAGCTTTCTTT.

This sequence joins TRBV4-2 and TRBJ2-1, with 12 bases identical to TRBD2. The CDR3 sequence is 16 residues long. Germline lookup yields CDR1 LGHNA and CDR2 YNFKEQ. The ends lost 0 bases at V and 7 bases at J; junction bases unmatched: 4. CDR3 DNA sequence: TGTGCCAGCAGCCAAGATCTAGCGGGGGGGCCGAATGAGCAGTTCTTC. It yields the protein CASSQDLAGGPNEQFF.